A selection of T cell receptor beta chains follows, all from one sample in a study of control samples from healthy donors and cancer patients. Sequenced by immunoSEQ multiplex PCR; TCRdb stores in-frame clones only, minus some. The data contain approximately 120,000 clones, 87% of them singletons. Sequenced: blood. These receptors all come from a man aged 40-49 years in good health. CDR3s leave out the opening cysteine and the closing phenylalanine or tryptophan.

j_call | v_call | cdr3_aa
TRBJ2-3 | TRBV7-2 | ASSLKLGGGRSGADTQY
TRBJ1-2 | TRBV24-1 | ATSGTGANYGYT
TRBJ1-4 | TRBV5-1 | ASSEPSTNEKLF
TRBJ2-5 | TRBV10-3 | AINRLAGGQETQY
TRBJ2-1 | TRBV27 | ASSLGQGYNEQF
TRBJ2-5 | TRBV19 | ASTGTPGLETQY
TRBJ1-2 | TRBV2 | ASRKGQNGYT
TRBJ2-7 | TRBV9 | ASSVAAGNSYEQY
TRBJ1-6 | TRBV3-1/TRBV3-2 | ASSPTRLNSPLH
TRBJ1-5 | TRBV7-8 | ASSPVPGQGQPQH
TRBJ2-2 | TRBV7-9 | ASSSTRPANTGELF
TRBJ1-5 | TRBV4-1 | ASSQEEGQPQH
TRBJ2-5 | TRBV19 | ATQGTQETQY
TRBJ1-5 | TRBV19 | ASISQGLSNQPQH
TRBJ1-2 | TRBV6-1 | ASSEDRATYGYT
TRBJ2-3 | TRBV25-1 | ASSEEGAKDTQY
TRBJ2-5 | TRBV10-1 | ASSTGGQETQY
TRBJ2-7 | TRBV9 | ASSVVAGYEQY
TRBJ1-2 | TRBV5-6 | ASSMDRGYYGYT
TRBJ2-7 | TRBV7-7 | ASSPQQGYEQY
TRBJ2-7 | TRBV5-1 | ASSLDLSYEQY
TRBJ1-4 | TRBV25-1 | ASSKTGQGALEKLF
TRBJ2-3 | TRBV19 | ASSIASGSDTQY
TRBJ2-5 | TRBV5-1 | ASSLGLSGGRQETQY
TRBJ2-1 | TRBV27 | ASSQGQGPYNEQF
TRBJ1-1 | TRBV10-2 | ASRQESYTEAF
TRBJ1-4 | TRBV14 | ASSQVRTGVEEKLF
TRBJ2-2 | TRBV18 | ASSPGQNTGELF
TRBJ2-3 | TRBV11-2 | ASREWKGGTDTQY
TRBJ2-3 | TRBV7-3 | ASSPNGPSGVGDTQY
TRBJ2-2 | TRBV25-1 | ASSELGANTGELF
TRBJ2-5 | TRBV6-2/TRBV6-3 | ASSYFGVGETQY
TRBJ1-1 | TRBV16 | ASSPTRAINTEAF
TRBJ1-3 | TRBV6-6 | ASSYAFWGNTIY
TRBJ2-5 | TRBV11-2 | ASRDRAVGTQY
TRBJ2-1 | TRBV24-1 | ATSDFLGDEQF
TRBJ2-1 | TRBV7-3 | ASSQRTGLTYNEQF
TRBJ2-1 | TRBV7-5 | ARSPPDGLGCDEQF
TRBJ1-1 | TRBV5-8 | ASVTGDGWNTEAF
TRBJ1-2 | TRBV6-5 | ASRAGTSYGYT
TRBJ1-1 | TRBV6-4 | ASSAGTGMNTEAF
TRBJ1-1 | TRBV5-1 | ASSPDGNTEAF
TRBJ2-1 | TRBV19 | ASAGLAGWNEQF
TRBJ1-4 | TRBV5-8 | ASSFSGSRVDEKLF
TRBJ1-3 | TRBV18 | ASSPWSGGNTIY
TRBJ2-7 | TRBV19 | ASMHSGGPTYEQY
TRBJ2-3 | TRBV4-3 | ASPQAGRTDTQY
TRBJ1-5 | TRBV7-8 | ASSGRTGVSNQPQH
TRBJ2-7 | TRBV11-3 | ASSLVSDDIYEQY
TRBJ2-2 | TRBV9 | ASSVALAGGPWNTGELF
TRBJ2-7 | TRBV11-2 | ASSSGQYYEQY